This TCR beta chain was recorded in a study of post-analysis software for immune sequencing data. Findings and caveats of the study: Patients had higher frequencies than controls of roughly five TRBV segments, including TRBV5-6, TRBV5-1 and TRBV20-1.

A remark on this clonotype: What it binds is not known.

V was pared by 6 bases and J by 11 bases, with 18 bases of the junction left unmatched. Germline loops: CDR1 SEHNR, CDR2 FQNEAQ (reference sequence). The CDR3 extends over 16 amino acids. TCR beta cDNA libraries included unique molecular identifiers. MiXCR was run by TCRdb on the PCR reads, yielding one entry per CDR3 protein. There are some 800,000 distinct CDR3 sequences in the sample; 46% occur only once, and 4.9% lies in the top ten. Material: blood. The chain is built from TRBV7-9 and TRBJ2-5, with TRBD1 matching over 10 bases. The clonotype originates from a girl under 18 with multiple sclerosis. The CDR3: CASSSLPGQGLGEQYF. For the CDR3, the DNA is TGTGCCAGCAGTTCGTTACCGGGACAGGGGTTGGGTGAGCAGTACTTC.